The clone carrying this T cell receptor (beta chain) was seen a handful of times. What it binds is unknown. The whole isolated RNA underwent reverse transcription, so sequencing captured expressed TCRB transcripts. Produced via immunoSEQ multiplex PCR; TCRdb's table is partial and in-frame only. In the table there are a few hundred thousand clones, roughly 13% of which are singletons. This specimen belongs to a study of beta chain features in type 1 diabetes. Overall study context: Cell yields, gender and age were comparable in patients and healthy donors.

Overall study findings and caveats: Type 1 diabetes patients had VDJ junctions that carried fewer insertions and more deletions. No resolution was reached here on whether HLA type influences TCRB rearrangement. Patients with Type 1 diabetes showed moderately but significantly shorter TCRB CDR3s in all four CD4+ subsets.

One heparinised blood draw averaging about 116 mL was given by each donor. Sequenced material: naive CD4+ T cells from blood. This TCR was recovered from a man between 25 and 39 years old with type 1 diabetes.

The DNA of the CDR3 is TGTGCCAGCAATCCCGAGCGGGGGGAGCAGTTCTTC. It translates to CASNPERGEQFF. The chain combines TRBV28 with TRBJ2-1, with TRBD2 matching 8 bases. J lost 10 bases, V lost 7 bases, and 6 bases had no gene match. CDR3 length equals 12 residues. In germline, CDR1 is MDHEN, CDR2 SYDVKM. Drawing the rest from reference TRBV28 and TRBJ2-1, the complete variable domain is DVKVTQSSRYLVKRTGEKVFLECVQDMDHENMFWYRQDPGLGLRLIYFSYDVKMKEKGDIPEGYSVSREKKERFSLILESASTNQTSMYLCASNPERGEQFFGPGTRLTVL.